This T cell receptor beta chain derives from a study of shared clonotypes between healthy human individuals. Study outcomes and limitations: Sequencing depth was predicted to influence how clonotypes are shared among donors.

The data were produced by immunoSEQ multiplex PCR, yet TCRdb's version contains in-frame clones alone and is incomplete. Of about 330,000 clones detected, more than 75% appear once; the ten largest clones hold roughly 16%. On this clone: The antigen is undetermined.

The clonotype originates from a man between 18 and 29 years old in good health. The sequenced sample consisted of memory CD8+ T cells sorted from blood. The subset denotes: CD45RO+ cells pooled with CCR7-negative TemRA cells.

The CDR3 coding sequence is TGTGCCAGCAGCTTGGACGGGTTCAGCAATCAGCCCCAGCATTTT. It codes for CASSLDGFSNQPQHF. The gene calls are TRBV5-8 and TRBJ1-5; D remains unclear. V was trimmed by 0 bases and J by 1 base, leaving 8 bases between them. CDR1 is SGHTS, CDR2 YDEGEE, per germline. The CDR3 contains 15 residues.